This T cell receptor beta chain was found in a study of PD-1 blockade in classical Hodgkin lymphoma. Study-level findings and limits: Those achieving complete response showed baseline diversity like newly diagnosed patients. Newly diagnosed patients had baseline TCR diversity that was reportedly lower than that of healthy donors. Nivolumab starters within 1 year of ASCT were excluded.

Time point of the sample: cycle 4 day 1 (C4D1), after more than five weeks of nivolumab. Every patient had relapsed following autologous stem cell transplantation, and cohorts differed in brentuximab vedotin exposure. Sequenced by immunoSEQ multiplex PCR; TCRdb stores in-frame clones only, minus some. This sample has fewer than 35,000 clones, with around 80% found just once. As to this clone: The antigen remains unidentified.

The source material was peripheral blood mononuclear cells (PBMCs), sampled before the fourth cycle of nivolumab. The sequence derives from a human donor with classical Hodgkin lymphoma.

As DNA, the CDR3 is TGTGCCAGCAGCCGGGACAGCCAAGAGACCCAGTACTTC. Translated: CASSRDSQETQYF. This rearrangement joins TRBV4-2 to TRBJ2-5, with 7 bases aligning to TRBD1. The CDR3 has 13 amino acids. The V and J ends lost 4 bases and 1 base, in that order; junction bases with no gene match: 0. Germline CDR1 LGHNA, CDR2 YNFKEQ.